The TCR beta chain described here comes from a study of blood T cell repertoires in COVID-19. Turning to the study itself: Sites in the United States, Italy and Spain provided acute and convalescent COVID-19 samples. The cDNA or gDNA used as material had been derived from T cells, B-cell-depleted T cells, or PBMCs.

Source study methods: Reference gene primer amplification yielded estimated nucleated cell counts. Generated by immunoSEQ multiplex PCR, the TCRdb table keeps only in-frame clones and is missing some. Clone size and V and J calls were adopted from that table, with D and trimming inferred from the DNA. The sample consists of 200,000 to 300,000 clones, about 93% of them appearing once. It was during active infection that Seattle patients were enrolled and then longitudinally followed. CDR3 length: 15 amino acids. V lost 5 bases and J 0 bases, leaving 11 bases between the germline ends. CDR1 is SNHLY and CDR2 is FYNNEI in the germline V gene.

The sequenced sample consisted of peripheral blood. This receptor was identified in a man aged 25-45 years with COVID-19, enrolled during active disease. The V and J genes are TRBV2 and TRBJ1-3; the D gene is possibly TRBD1 (5 bases). This CDR3 is CASSPGHTSGNTIYF. The CDR3 DNA sequence: TGTGCCAGCAGTCCCGGACATACCTCTGGAAACACCATATATTTT.